This T cell receptor (beta chain) was retrieved from a study of T cells in Graves' hyperthyroidism and ophthalmopathy. The study, taken as a whole, reports: From stable hyperthyroidism, ophthalmopathy was separated by a 13 V-J model. Blood also showed most of the thyroid clonotypes that were expanded above 0.001. Before onset, by a median of approximately 6.2 months, the model predicted ophthalmopathy.

RNA transcripts yielded amplified TCR beta CDR3 regions. TCR CDR3 underwent first-round RT-PCR with the HTBI primer set. TCRdb redid the calling of the multiplex PCR reads with MiXCR, one entry per CDR3 protein. The table has around 620,000 distinct CDR3 sequences, around 14% seen once; the top ten hold over 6%. Clinical symptoms, serum thyroxine, TRAb, thyroid ultrasound and orbital computed tomography informed diagnoses. The CDR3 is made up of 18 amino acids. Germline V lookup: CDR1 ENHRY, CDR2 SYGVKD. In regard to this clonotype: Its cognate antigen is unknown. A read error may be the cause here, since a much bigger clone is one base away.

The TCR was taken from a woman between 18 and 29 years old with Graves' ophthalmopathy. The sample was blood. The J gene is TRBJ2-5, the V gene TRBV10-3; the match to TRBD2 covers 8 bases. The CDR3 loop is CAISEFPWLTSGQGTQYF. CDR3 bases: TGTGCCATCAGTGAGTTCCCGTGGCTTACTAGCGGCCAAGGGACCCAGTACTTC.